This T cell receptor (beta chain) comes out of a study of shared clonotypes between healthy human individuals. The germline V gene has CDR1 LNHNV and CDR2 YYDKDF (reference sequence). The CDR3 totals 16 residues. V gave up 0 bases and J gave up 6 bases; unmatched junction bases: 8. CD45RA+ naive and CD45RA-negative memory subsets were separated from CD4+ cells. Study-wide results and caveats: Naive subsets generally had larger estimated richness than memory subsets.

Data came from immunoSEQ multiplex PCR; TCRdb stores just in-frame clones and leaves some out. Of roughly 1,600,000 clones detected, roughly 98.5% appear once; the ten largest clones hold roughly 0.35%. In this sample, this clone turned up once. No antigen is known for it. The clonotype was recovered from a man aged 25-45 years in good health. The specimen sequenced was naive CD4+ T cells sorted from blood. Subset reported: CD45RA+ positively selected. The chain combines TRBV15 with TRBJ2-1; 7 bases map to TRBD2. The CDR3 loop is CATSRDRASGFNEQFF. The DNA for the CDR3 is TGTGCCACCAGCAGAGATCGGGCTAGCGGTTTCAATGAGCAGTTCTTC.